The clone carrying this TCR beta chain was seen at least ten times. Its antigen is unknown. Specified time point: newly diagnosed GD, antithyroid drugs for less than 3 months. PBMC-extracted RNA yielded the TCR library. The sample originates from a study of regulatory T cells in long-lasting Graves disease. The study's findings and limits: Patients with persistent disease showed a bias toward TRBV28, TRBJ1-2 and TRBJ2-5.

Researchers made TCR beta libraries by using iRepertoire HTBI primers and running Arm-PCR on CDR3 regions. TCRdb recomputed calls from the multiplex PCR reads with MiXCR, one row per CDR3 protein. The sample comprises approximately 360,000 distinct CDR3 sequences, about an eighth of which are singletons, and approximately 17% rests with the top ten. Trimming removed 0 bases at V and 0 bases at J, with 10 bases between. This CDR3 contains 15 residues. From germline, CDR1 is SGDLS and CDR2 YYNGEE. These data were also filed under a second study, of T cells in Graves' hyperthyroidism and ophthalmopathy.

The sequence came from a young woman with Graves disease. This chain connects TRBV9 to TRBJ2-7; tentative D call: TRBD1 (6 bases). The sample in question was peripheral blood mononuclear cells (PBMCs), obtained at new diagnosis, from a patient treated with antithyroid drugs. The CDR3 coding sequence is TGTGCCAGCAGCGTAGAAGGGGGAAGCTCCTACGAGCAGTACTTC. It translates to CASSVEGGSSYEQYF.